These 27 T cell receptor beta chains were sequenced from one sample in a study of cytomegalovirus exposure and HLA in healthy donors. Assay: immunoSEQ multiplex PCR; the TCRdb copy retains only in-frame clones and omits some. The data show 150,000 or so clones, with approximately 89% seen just once and roughly 2.6% held by the top ten. The sequencing sample was made of PBMCs. The receptors here all came from a young man in good health and CMV-seropositive.

The V gene is TRBV11-1, the J gene TRBJ2-5, with TRBD1 identical over 9 bases. The trim removed 7 bases at V and 7 bases at J, leaving 13 bases unmatched. Germline values: CDR1 SGHAT, CDR2 FQDESV (reference sequence). The CDR3 covers 15 residues. The CDR3 is CASTRSKTGGGTQYF. The DNA for the CDR3 is TGTGCCAGCACCCGAAGCAAGACAGGGGGAGGGACCCAGTACTTC.

This rearrangement joins TRBV4-3 to TRBJ2-3; D is perhaps TRBD2 (6 bases). CDR1 is LGHNA and CDR2 is YSLEER in the germline V gene. V lost 0 bases and J 1 base, leaving 14 bases between the germline ends. The CDR3 runs 17 residues. This CDR3 is CASSQEYGTLGTDTQYF. DNA for the CDR3: TGCGCCAGCAGCCAAGAGTATGGGACTCTAGGCACAGATACGCAGTATTTT.

The chain recombines TRBV9 with TRBJ2-2, with D uncertain. V lost 1 base and J 4 bases, leaving 8 bases between the germline ends. The CDR3 sequence is 14 residues long. From germline, CDR1 is SGDLS and CDR2 YYNGEE. Here the CDR3 reads CASSVQASTGELFF. The CDR3 coding sequence is TGTGCCAGCAGCGTACAAGCCTCCACCGGGGAGCTGTTTTTT.

The genes are TRBV25-1 and TRBJ2-1, with 7 bases identical to TRBD1. Germline assignment: CDR1 MGHDK and CDR2 SYGVNS. J gave up 4 bases and V 3 bases, and 6 bases lay outside the gene matches. This CDR3 is 15 amino acids long. CDR3 coding DNA: TGTGCCAGCAGTGAGGGGACAGCCCCTTACAATGAGCAGTTCTTC. Encoded protein: CASSEGTAPYNEQFF.

This chain connects TRBV18 to TRBJ1-1; D remains unclear. Per the germline V gene, CDR1 is KGHSH and CDR2 is LQKENI. V lost 3 bases and J lost 7, with 12 bases in between. This CDR3 spans 13 amino acids. The CDR3 region has the DNA TGTGCCAGCTCACCGGGGAGACGGAATGAAGCTTTCTTT. Protein product: CASSPGRRNEAFF.

The chain joins TRBV11-2 to TRBJ2-3, with D uncertain. The CDR3 extends over 14 amino acids. The germline V gene has CDR1 SGHAT and CDR2 FQNNGV. Trimming removed 5 bases at V and 5 bases at J, with 14 bases between. CDR3 DNA sequence: TGTGCCAGCAGCCCTCACCGACTTAGAGATACGCAGTATTTT. Protein product: CASSPHRLRDTQYF.

In its sample, this clone was seen a few times. CDR3 in DNA: TGTGCCAGCAGCTTCGACACCGGGGAGCTGTTTTTT. This encodes CASSFDTGELFF. The chain combines TRBV7-8 with TRBJ2-2; D not certain. With 3 bases removed from V and 3 bases from J, the gap between germline ends came to 2 bases. The CDR3 runs 12 residues. The germline V gene has CDR1 SGHVS and CDR2 FQNEAQ. Supplemented by reference TRBV7-8 and TRBJ2-2, the full variable domain reads GAGVSQSPRYKVAKRGQDVALRCDPISGHVSLFWYQQALGQGPEFLTYFQNEAQLDKSGLPSDRFFAERPEGSVSTLKIQRTQQEDSAVYLCASSFDTGELFFGEGSRLTVL.

The chain links TRBV2 to TRBJ1-1, with D uncertain. V was shortened by 4 bases and J by 2 bases, with 8 bases between the two germline ends. The CDR3 is 13 residues long. Germline loops: CDR1 SNHLY, CDR2 FYNNEI. The CDR3, as DNA: TGTGCCAGCAGTGTAGAGGTCAACACTGAAGCTTTCTTT. As protein: CASSVEVNTEAFF. The entire variable domain, with the rest obtained from reference TRBV2 and TRBJ1-1, is as follows: EPEVTQTPSHQVTQMGQEVILRCVPISNHLYFYWYRQILGQKVEFLVSFYNNEISEKSEIFDDQFSVERPDGSNFTLKIRSTKLEDSAMYFCASSVEVNTEAFFGQGTRLTVV.

J is TRBJ2-5 and V is TRBV28, with 9 positions matching TRBD2. Losses at the gene ends were 5 bases for V and 4 bases for J; bases not matched to a gene: 2. Germline values: CDR1 MDHEN, CDR2 SYDVKM. This CDR3 is 13 amino acids long. The CDR3, as DNA: TGTGCCAGCAGTCCGGGACTAGCAGAGACCCAGTACTTC. This encodes CASSPGLAETQYF.

The chain carries TRBV10-3 and TRBJ1-5; no firm D call. Between the trimmed V and J ends, which lost 6 bases and 1 base, there was a span of 10 bases. This CDR3 contains 14 residues. Germline V gene lookup returns CDR1 ENHRY and CDR2 SYGVKD. CDR3 amino acids: CAISREVSNQPQHF. The CDR3, as DNA: TGTGCCATCAGCCGGGAGGTGAGCAATCAGCCCCAGCATTTT.

The J gene is TRBJ2-5, the V gene TRBV4-3; possible D gene TRBD1, 6 bases. The CDR3 runs to 13 residues. Looked up from germline, CDR1 is LGHNA and CDR2 is YSLEER. V gave up 0 bases and J gave up 5 bases, with 7 bases separating them. The CDR3 protein is CASSQDTGETQYF. CDR3 sequence (DNA): TGCGCCAGCAGCCAAGATACAGGGGAGACCCAGTACTTC.

Ten or more counts support this clone. The chain joins TRBV19 to TRBJ2-6; tentative D call: TRBD2 (5 bases). V lost 5 bases to trimming and J lost 0 bases, with 8 bases between them. The CDR3 loop spans 15 amino acids. Germline CDR1 LNHDA, CDR2 SQIVND (reference sequence). CDR3 DNA sequence: TGTGCCAGTAGTGCGGGTACCTCTGGGGCCAACGTCCTGACTTTC. This gives the protein CASSAGTSGANVLTF.

This clone showed up just a few times. The chain is built from TRBV6-6 and TRBJ1-5, with D possibly TRBD1 on 6 matching bases. Germline values: CDR1 MNHNY, CDR2 SVGAGI (reference sequence). V lost 5 bases and J lost 5, with 16 bases in between. This CDR3 is 15 amino acids long. DNA for the CDR3: TGTGCCAGCAGTACGGTCCGGGACACCTATCAGCCCCAGCATTTT. As protein: CASSTVRDTYQPQHF.

The chain recombines TRBV5-6 with TRBJ2-2; TRBD2 might be the D (5 bases). This CDR3 has 14 residues. Germline values: CDR1 SGHDT, CDR2 YYEEEE. V was pared by 3 bases and J by 4 bases, with 10 bases between. The CDR3 loop is CASSWEIGTGELFF. CDR3 DNA sequence: TGTGCCAGCAGCTGGGAGATTGGCACCGGGGAGCTGTTTTTT.

The rearrangement uses TRBV19 and TRBJ1-5, with 10 positions matching TRBD1. Germline trimming cut 6 bases from V and 5 bases from J; bases unmatched to any gene: 7. Germline V lookup: CDR1 LNHDA, CDR2 SQIVND (reference sequence). This CDR3 spans 15 amino acids. CDR3 protein: CASRMTGGWDQPQHF. The CDR3 region has the DNA TGTGCCAGTAGAATGACAGGGGGCTGGGATCAGCCCCAGCATTTT.

The J gene is TRBJ2-3, the V gene TRBV13; TRBD2 might be the D (6 bases). The CDR3 has 14 residues. Germline V gene sequence: CDR1 PRHDT, CDR2 FYEKMQ (reference sequence). V lost 3 bases, J lost 1 base, and 8 bases lay in between. CDR3 sequence reads: CASSLGGGTDTQYF. DNA for the CDR3: TGTGCCAGCAGCTTGGGGGGTGGCACAGATACGCAGTATTTT.

This chain links TRBV5-1 with TRBJ2-7, with no clear D. V dropped 3 bases and J dropped 9 bases, with 16 bases sitting between them. The CDR3 has 13 residues. The germline gives CDR1 SGHRS, CDR2 YFSETQ. CDR3 DNA: TGCGCCAGCAGCTCGAATAGTTTCGGCGGGCAGTACTTC. It encodes CASSSNSFGGQYF.

The gene calls are TRBV28 and TRBJ1-2; 11 bases are shared with TRBD1. Germline loops: CDR1 MDHEN, CDR2 SYDVKM. V shed 3 bases and J 5 bases; nucleotides not matched to a gene: 2. The CDR3 loop spans 14 amino acids. The DNA for the CDR3 is TGTGCCAGCAGTTTGGGACAGGGGGGATATGGCTACACCTTC. This codes for CASSLGQGGYGYTF.

Worth noting for this clone: This sample includes further DNA sequences coding for the same CDR3. V is TRBV4-1 and J is TRBJ1-3, with D perhaps matching TRBD1 (6 bases). The CDR3 is 15 residues long. Germline V gives CDR1 MGHRA, CDR2 YSYEKL. The V gene lost 0 bases and the J gene lost 1 base, with 7 bases spanning the gap. The CDR3 loop reads CASSQDRGSGNTIYF. CDR3 DNA: TGCGCCAGCAGCCAAGACAGGGGATCTGGAAACACCATATATTTT.

As regards this clone: Other DNA sequences from this sample encode an identical CDR3 as well. The chain couples TRBV20-1 to TRBJ2-1, with no clear D. There are 10 residues in the CDR3. Looked up from germline, CDR1 is DFQATT and CDR2 is SNEGSKA (reference sequence). V shed 4 bases and J shed 7 bases, with 5 bases lying between them. CDR3 loop: CSATPNEQFF. DNA of the CDR3: TGCAGTGCTACCCCGAATGAGCAGTTCTTC.

The chain joins TRBV20-1 to TRBJ2-2; D uncertain. The germline CDR1 and CDR2 sequences are DFQATT and SNEGSKA (reference sequence). The V end was cut by 3 bases, the J end by 4 bases, with 3 bases between. CDR3 length equals 11 residues. The chain's CDR3 is CSASSTGELFF. CDR3 bases: TGCAGTGCTAGCTCCACCGGGGAGCTGTTTTTT.

The chain has TRBV6-5 and TRBJ2-7; possible D gene TRBD2, 6 bases. Trimming took 2 bases from V and 4 from J, leaving 12 bases between them. The germline V gene has CDR1 MNHEY and CDR2 SVGAGI. This CDR3 is 14 amino acids long. CDR3 sequence (DNA): TGTGCCAGCAGTTACCGGGGGTTCTCGTACGAGCAGTACTTC. It translates to CASSYRGFSYEQYF.

The rearrangement uses TRBV29-1 and TRBJ2-1, with TRBD2 matching over 10 bases. The CDR3 totals 15 residues. The V gene end was trimmed by 7 bases and the J gene end by 8 bases; junction bases not matched to a gene: 14. CDR1 is SQVTM and CDR2 is ANQGSEA in the germline V gene. CDR3 region: CSGALLAGIFHEQFF. For the CDR3, the DNA is TGCAGCGGTGCCTTACTAGCGGGAATATTCCATGAGCAGTTCTTC.

About this clone itself: The sample has other DNA sequences that encode this CDR3 too. V usage is TRBV27 and J usage is TRBJ1-1; D is ambiguous. The CDR3 contains 13 residues. V was pared by 0 bases and J by 0 bases, with 2 bases between. CDR1 is MNHEY, CDR2 SMNVEV, per germline (reference sequence). The CDR3 DNA follows: TGTGCCAGCAGTTTATCCGTGAACACTGAAGCTTTCTTT. It is translated as CASSLSVNTEAFF.

The V call is TRBV19, the J call TRBJ2-7; D is uncertain. Germline V gene lookup returns CDR1 LNHDA and CDR2 SQIVND (reference sequence). The ends were cut back, 3 bases at V and 5 bases at J, with 8 bases in the middle. CDR3 length: 12 amino acids. The CDR3 DNA reads TGTGCCAGTAGTATCCGCCCGGACGAGCAGTACTTC. It translates to CASSIRPDEQYF. Based on the CDR3 plus reference TRBV19 and TRBJ2-7, the full variable domain is DGGITQSPKYLFRKEGQNVTLSCEQNLNHDAMYWYRQDPGQGLRLIYYSQIVNDFQKGDIAEGYSVSREKKESFPLTVTSAQKNPTAFYLCASSIRPDEQYFGPGTRLTVT.

The J gene is TRBJ2-5, the V gene TRBV9; D is unresolved. Trimming pared 0 bases from V and 5 bases from J, leaving 17 bases between. Per the germline V gene, CDR1 is SGDLS and CDR2 is YYNGEE. There are 16 residues in the CDR3. CDR3 loop: CASSVGSLGTAETQYF. CDR3 nucleotide sequence: TGTGCCAGCAGCGTAGGGTCCCTAGGTACCGCGGAGACCCAGTACTTC.

This clone has a handful of counts. This rearrangement joins TRBV6-5 to TRBJ2-7, with D tentatively TRBD1 (5 bases). The V gene's germline CDR1 is MNHEY and CDR2 SVGAGI. The V gene lost 0 bases and the J gene lost 2 bases, with 11 bases spanning the gap. The CDR3 consists of 15 residues. CDR3 amino acids: CASSYSTASTYEQYF. CDR3 bases: TGTGCCAGCAGTTACTCGACAGCCTCCACCTACGAGCAGTACTTC.